The next 6 T cell receptor beta chains were all read from a single sample in a study of beta chain features in type 1 diabetes. Since all of the isolated RNA was reverse transcribed, expressed TCRB transcripts were what got sequenced. The table came from immunoSEQ multiplex PCR; TCRdb's copy has only in-frame clones and leaves some out. This sample has tens of thousands of clones, with 51% found just once. The sequenced material came from Tregs from blood. These receptors were taken from a woman between 18 and 29 years old in good health.

The rearrangement joins TRBV5-1 to TRBJ2-2; unclear D gene. This CDR3 contains 14 residues. Germline-derived CDR1 and CDR2 are SGHRS and YFSETQ. V lost 2 bases and J lost 2, with 7 bases in between. CDR3 loop: CASSFSTNTGELFF. CDR3 sequence (DNA): TGCGCCAGCAGCTTCTCCACTAACACCGGGGAGCTGTTTTTT.

The V gene is TRBV14, the J gene TRBJ2-6; D gene ambiguous. The CDR3 has 15 amino acids. CDR1 and CDR2 from the germline V gene are SGHDN and FVKESK. V was clipped by 2 bases and J by 2 bases, with 7 bases between them. The CDR3 coding sequence is TGTGCCAGCAGCCAATTAGTCGCTGGGGCCAACGTCCTGACTTTC. Protein product: CASSQLVAGANVLTF.

The chain employs TRBV7-9 and TRBJ2-1; TRBD2 might be the D (6 bases). Trimming took off 6 bases at V and 6 bases at J, with 21 bases between the two ends. The CDR3 covers 16 residues. The germline gives CDR1 SEHNR, CDR2 FQNEAQ (reference sequence). CDR3 nucleotide sequence: TGTGCCAGCAGGGGCTACGGTACTAGCTCTCTCAATGAGCAGTTCTTC. Translation: CASRGYGTSSLNEQFF. The full variable domain, in which reference TRBV7-9 and TRBJ2-1 provide the parts outside the CDR3, is DTGVSQNPRHKITKRGQNVTFRCDPISEHNRLYWYRQTLGQGPEFLTYFQNEAQLEKSRLLSDRFSAERPKGSFSTLEIQRTEQGDSAMYLCASRGYGTSSLNEQFFGPGTRLTVL.

The V call is TRBV28, the J call TRBJ2-5, with TRBD1 as a possible D gene (5 bases). The J call may be wrong; the DNA end is better matched by TRBJ2-7. Looked up from germline, CDR1 is MDHEN and CDR2 is SYDVKM. The CDR3 is made up of 15 amino acids. CDR3 DNA: TGTGCCAGCAGTTTACAGGGCCTCAGCTCCTACGAGCAGTACTTC. This gives the protein CASSLQGLSSYEQYF.

For this clone: Different DNA sequences within this sample yield the same CDR3. The rearrangement links TRBV5-4 to TRBJ2-1; tentatively, D is TRBD2 (6 bases). V shed 4 bases and J shed 13 bases, with 18 bases lying between them. The CDR3 totals 13 residues. Per the germline V gene, CDR1 is SGHNT and CDR2 is YYREEE (reference sequence). The CDR3 protein is CASSREPGNGQFF. The CDR3 coding sequence is TGTGCCAGCAGCCGGGAGCCCGGGAACGGACAGTTCTTC.

This clone was counted only a few times. The CDR3 region is CASSPMAGGRTSEQFF. The CDR3 coding sequence is TGCGCCAGCAGCCCAATGGCTGGCGGGAGAACGAGTGAGCAGTTCTTC. The gene calls are TRBV5-1 and TRBJ2-1; 7 nucleotides match TRBD2. The CDR3 contains 16 residues. Germline loops: CDR1 SGHRS, CDR2 YFSETQ. V was pared by 4 bases and J by 9 bases, with 16 bases of the junction left unmatched.